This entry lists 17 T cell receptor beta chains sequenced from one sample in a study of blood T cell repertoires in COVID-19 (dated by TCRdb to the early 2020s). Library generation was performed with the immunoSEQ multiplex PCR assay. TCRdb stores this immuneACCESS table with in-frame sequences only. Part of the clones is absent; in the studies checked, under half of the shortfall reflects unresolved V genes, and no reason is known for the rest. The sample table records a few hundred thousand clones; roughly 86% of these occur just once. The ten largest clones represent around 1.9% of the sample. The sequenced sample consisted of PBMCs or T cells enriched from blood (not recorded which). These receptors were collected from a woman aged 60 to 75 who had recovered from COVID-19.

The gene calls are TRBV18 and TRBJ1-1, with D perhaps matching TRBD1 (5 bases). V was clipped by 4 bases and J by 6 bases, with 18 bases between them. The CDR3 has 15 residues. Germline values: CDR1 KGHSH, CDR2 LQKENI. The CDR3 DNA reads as TGTGCCAGCTCACGATCACAGGTCGAGGACGCTGAAGCTTTCTTT. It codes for CASSRSQVEDAEAFF.

CDR3 sequence reads: CASSTRTGFNQPQHF. The CDR3 bases are TGTGCCAGCAGTACCCGGACAGGGTTCAATCAGCCCCAGCATTTT. This sequence joins TRBV6-2 or TRBV6-3 and TRBJ1-5; 8 bases agree with TRBD1. The CDR3 extends over 15 amino acids. The V gene's germline CDR1 is MNHEY and CDR2 SVGEGT. V lost 5 bases and J lost 3; bases outside the gene matches: 6.

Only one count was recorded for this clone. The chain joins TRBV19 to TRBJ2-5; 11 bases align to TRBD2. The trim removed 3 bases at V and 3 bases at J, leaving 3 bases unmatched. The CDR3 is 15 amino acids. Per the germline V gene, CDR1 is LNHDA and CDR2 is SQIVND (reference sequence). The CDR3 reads CASSMVTSGEETQYF. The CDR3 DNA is TGTGCCAGTAGTATGGTGACTAGCGGGGAAGAGACCCAGTACTTC. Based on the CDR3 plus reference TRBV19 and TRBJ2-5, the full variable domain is DGGITQSPKYLFRKEGQNVTLSCEQNLNHDAMYWYRQDPGQGLRLIYYSQIVNDFQKGDIAEGYSVSREKKESFPLTVTSAQKNPTAFYLCASSMVTSGEETQYFGPGTRLLVL.

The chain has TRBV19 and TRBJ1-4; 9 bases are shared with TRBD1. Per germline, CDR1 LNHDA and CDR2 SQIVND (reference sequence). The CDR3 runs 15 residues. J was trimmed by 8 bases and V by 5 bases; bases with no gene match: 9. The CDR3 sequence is CASSSRGTGNEKLFF. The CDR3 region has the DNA TGTGCCAGTAGTTCCCGGGGGACAGGGAACGAAAAACTGTTTTTT.

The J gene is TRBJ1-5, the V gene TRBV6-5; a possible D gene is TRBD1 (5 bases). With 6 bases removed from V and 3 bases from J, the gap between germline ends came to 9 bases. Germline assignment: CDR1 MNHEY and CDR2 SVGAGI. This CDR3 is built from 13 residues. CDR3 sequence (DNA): TGTGCCAGCAGACAGGATTACAATCAGCCCCAGCATTTT. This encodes CASRQDYNQPQHF.

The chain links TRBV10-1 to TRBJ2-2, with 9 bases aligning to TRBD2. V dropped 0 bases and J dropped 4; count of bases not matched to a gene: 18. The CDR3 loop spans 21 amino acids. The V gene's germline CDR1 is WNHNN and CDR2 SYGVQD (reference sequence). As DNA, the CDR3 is TGCGCCAGCAGTGAGTCAAGGAGCGGGGGGCCGGAGACCCCGATCACCGGGGAGCTGTTTTTT. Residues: CASSESRSGGPETPITGELFF.

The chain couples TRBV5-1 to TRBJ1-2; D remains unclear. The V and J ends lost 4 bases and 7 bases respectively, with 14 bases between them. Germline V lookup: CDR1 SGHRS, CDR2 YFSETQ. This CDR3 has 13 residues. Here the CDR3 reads CASSPSERAGYTF. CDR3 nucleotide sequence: TGCGCCAGCAGCCCGTCCGAGAGGGCTGGCTACACCTTC.

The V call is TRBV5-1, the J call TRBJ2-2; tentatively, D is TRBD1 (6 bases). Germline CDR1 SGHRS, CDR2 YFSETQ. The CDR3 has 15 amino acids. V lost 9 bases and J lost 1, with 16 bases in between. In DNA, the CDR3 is TGCGCCACCACCCTTGGGGGACAGAACACCGGGGAGCTGTTTTTT. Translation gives CATTLGGQNTGELFF.

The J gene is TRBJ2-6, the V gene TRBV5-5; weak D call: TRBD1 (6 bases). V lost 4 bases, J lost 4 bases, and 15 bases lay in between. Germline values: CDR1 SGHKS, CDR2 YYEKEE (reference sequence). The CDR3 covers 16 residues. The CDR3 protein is CASSLDSFSGANVLTF. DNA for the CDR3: TGTGCCAGCAGCCTGGACAGTTTCTCCGGGGCCAACGTCCTGACTTTC.

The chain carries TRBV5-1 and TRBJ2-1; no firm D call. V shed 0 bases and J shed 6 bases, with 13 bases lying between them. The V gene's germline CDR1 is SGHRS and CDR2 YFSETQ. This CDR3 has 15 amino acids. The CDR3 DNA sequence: TGCGCCAGCAGCTTGGCGGCCTCTTCGGGCAATGAGCAGTTCTTC. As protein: CASSLAASSGNEQFF.

CDR3 nucleotides: TGTGCCACCAGCCTACAGGGGGTATCCTACAATGAGCAGTTCTTC. Amino acid sequence: CATSLQGVSYNEQFF. The chain links TRBV15 to TRBJ2-1, with 8 bases fitting TRBD1. The CDR3 totals 15 residues. J was trimmed by 1 base and V by 5 bases; bases with no gene match: 4. Germline assignment: CDR1 LNHNV and CDR2 YYDKDF (reference sequence).

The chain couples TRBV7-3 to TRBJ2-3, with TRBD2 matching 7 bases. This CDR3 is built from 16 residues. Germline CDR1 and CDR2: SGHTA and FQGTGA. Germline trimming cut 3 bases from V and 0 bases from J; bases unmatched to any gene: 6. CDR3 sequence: CASSFGGGRSTDTQYF. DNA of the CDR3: TGTGCCAGCAGCTTCGGGGGAGGGCGGAGCACAGATACGCAGTATTTT. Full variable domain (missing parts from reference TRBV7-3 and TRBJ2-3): GAGVSQTPSNKVTEKGKYVELRCDPISGHTALYWYRQSLGQGPEFLIYFQGTGAADDSGLPNDRFFAVRPEGSVSTLKIQRTERGDSAVYLCASSFGGGRSTDTQYFGPGTRLTVL.

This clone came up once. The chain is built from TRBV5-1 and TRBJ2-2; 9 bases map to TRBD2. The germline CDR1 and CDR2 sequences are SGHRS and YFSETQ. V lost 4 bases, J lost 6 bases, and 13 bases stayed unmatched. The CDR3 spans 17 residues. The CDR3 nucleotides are TGCGCCAGCAGCAGCGACAGCGGGGGGCGGCTTCCCGGGGAGCTGTTTTTT. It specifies CASSSDSGGRLPGELFF. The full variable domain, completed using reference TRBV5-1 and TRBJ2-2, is KAGVTQTPRYLIKTRGQQVTLSCSPISGHRSVSWYQQTPGQGLQFLFEYFSETQRNKGNFPGRFSGRQFSNSRSEMNVSTLELGDSALYLCASSSDSGGRLPGELFFGEGSRLTVL.

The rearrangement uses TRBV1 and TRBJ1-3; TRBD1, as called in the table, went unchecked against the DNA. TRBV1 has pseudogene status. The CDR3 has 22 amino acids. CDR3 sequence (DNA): TGCACCAGCAGCCAAGATGATCTTCCGACAGGGGACCTACTATACTCTGGAAACACCATATATTTT. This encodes CTSSQDDLPTGDLLYSGNTIYF.

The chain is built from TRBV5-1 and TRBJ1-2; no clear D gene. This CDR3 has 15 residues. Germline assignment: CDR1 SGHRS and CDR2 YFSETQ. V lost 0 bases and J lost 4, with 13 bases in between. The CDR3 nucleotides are TGCGCCAGCAGCTTGGAGGCAGAGGGTTCCTATGGCTACACCTTC. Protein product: CASSLEAEGSYGYTF.

The CDR3 spells CASSIWGGLPYEQYF. The CDR3 nucleotides are TGTGCCAGTAGTATTTGGGGGGGCTTACCCTACGAGCAGTACTTC. The rearrangement links TRBV19 to TRBJ2-7; the D gene is possibly TRBD2 (7 bases). The CDR3 runs to 15 residues. CDR1 is LNHDA, CDR2 SQIVND, per germline (reference sequence). V was clipped by 3 bases and J by 2 bases, with 14 bases between them. The whole variable domain, filled in from reference TRBV19 and TRBJ2-7, reads DGGITQSPKYLFRKEGQNVTLSCEQNLNHDAMYWYRQDPGQGLRLIYYSQIVNDFQKGDIAEGYSVSREKKESFPLTVTSAQKNPTAFYLCASSIWGGLPYEQYFGPGTRLTVT.

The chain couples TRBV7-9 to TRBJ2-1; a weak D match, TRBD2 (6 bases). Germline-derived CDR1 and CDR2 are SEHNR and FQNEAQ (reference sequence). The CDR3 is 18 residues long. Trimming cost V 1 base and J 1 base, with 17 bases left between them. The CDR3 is CASSLVGLPLGSYNEQFF. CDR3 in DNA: TGTGCCAGCAGCTTAGTAGGACTACCCTTGGGATCCTACAATGAGCAGTTCTTC.